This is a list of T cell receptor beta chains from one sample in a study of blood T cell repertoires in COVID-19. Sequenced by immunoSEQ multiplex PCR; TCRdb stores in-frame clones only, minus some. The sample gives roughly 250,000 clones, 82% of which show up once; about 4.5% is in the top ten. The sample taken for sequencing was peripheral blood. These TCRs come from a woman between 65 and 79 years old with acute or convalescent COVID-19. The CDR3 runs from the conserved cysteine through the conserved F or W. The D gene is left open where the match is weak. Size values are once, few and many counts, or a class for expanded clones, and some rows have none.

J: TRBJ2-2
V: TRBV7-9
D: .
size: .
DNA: TGTGCCAGCAGCCTGGGGCCTCGACAAAAGACCGGGGAGCTGTTTTTT
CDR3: CASSLGPRQKTGELFF

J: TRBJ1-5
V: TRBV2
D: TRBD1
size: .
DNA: TGTGCCAGCGGGAGACAGGGAGTAGTTCGTCAGCCCCAGCATTTT
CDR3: CASGRQGVVRQPQHF

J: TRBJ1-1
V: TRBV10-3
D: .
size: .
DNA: TGTGCCATCAGTGAGTCGAGGGACACTGAAGCTTTCTTT
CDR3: CAISESRDTEAFF

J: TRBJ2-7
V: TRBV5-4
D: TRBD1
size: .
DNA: TGTGCCAGCAGCAGCAGGACAGGGGGAAACGAGCAGTACTTC
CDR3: CASSSRTGGNEQYF

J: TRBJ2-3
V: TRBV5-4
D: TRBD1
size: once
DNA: TGTGCCAGCAGCTTAGATGGGGACAGGGTCCGACCAGATACGCAGTATTTT
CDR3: CASSLDGDRVRPDTQYF

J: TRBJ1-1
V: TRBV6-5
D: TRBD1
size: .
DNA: TGTGCCAGCAGAACAGGGGGCTCTGAAGCTTTCTTT
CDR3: CASRTGGSEAFF

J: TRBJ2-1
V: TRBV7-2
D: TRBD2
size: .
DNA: TGTGCCAGCAGCAAAGGCGGGGGGGGAAACAATGAGCAGTTCTTC
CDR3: CASSKGGGGNNEQFF

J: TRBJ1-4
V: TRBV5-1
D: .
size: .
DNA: TGCGCCAGCAGCTTGTGGGCCCCCGAGGAAAAACTGTTTTTT
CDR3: CASSLWAPEEKLFF

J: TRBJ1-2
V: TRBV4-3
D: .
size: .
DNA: TGCGCCAGCAGCCAAGTGGCAGCTAACTATGGCTACACCTTC
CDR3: CASSQVAANYGYTF

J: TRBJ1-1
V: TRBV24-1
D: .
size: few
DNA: TGTGCCACCAGTCTAAAAGGGGGCACTGAAGCTTTCTTT
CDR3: CATSLKGGTEAFF

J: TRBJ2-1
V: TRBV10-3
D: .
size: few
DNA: TGTGCCATCAGTGAGTCAGCAGGGGCTAACTACAATGAGCAGTTCTTC
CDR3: CAISESAGANYNEQFF

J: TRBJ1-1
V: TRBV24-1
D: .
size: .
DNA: TGTGCCAGTAGCAAGCCTGGGAGTACTGAAGCTTTCTTT
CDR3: CASSKPGSTEAFF

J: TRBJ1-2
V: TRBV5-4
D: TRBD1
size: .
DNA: TGTGCCAGCAGCTTGGCCGGGACAGGGCCCTTGCGGTACACCTTC
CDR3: CASSLAGTGPLRYTF

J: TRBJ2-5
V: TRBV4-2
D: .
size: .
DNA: TGTGCCAGCAGCCAAGATATAGGGGCACGAGAGACCCAGTACTTC
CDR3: CASSQDIGARETQYF

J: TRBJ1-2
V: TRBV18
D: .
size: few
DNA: TGTGCCAGCTCACCGAACAGCCCAAGCCTCTATGGCTACACCTTC
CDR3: CASSPNSPSLYGYTF

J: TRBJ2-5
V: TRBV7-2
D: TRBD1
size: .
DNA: TGTGCCAGCAGCATAATAGGGACAGGGGGCGAGAAGACCCAGTACTTC
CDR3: CASSIIGTGGEKTQYF

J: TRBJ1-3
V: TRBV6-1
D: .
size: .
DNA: TGTGCCAGCAGTGAAGATTTATGGGCTTACGGAAACACCATATATTTT
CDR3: CASSEDLWAYGNTIYF

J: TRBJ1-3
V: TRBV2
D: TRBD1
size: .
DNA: TGTGCCAGCTCGGTGGGGACAGCGGGAAACACCATATATTTT
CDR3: CASSVGTAGNTIYF

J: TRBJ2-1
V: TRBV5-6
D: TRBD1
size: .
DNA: TGTGCCAGCAGCGAACAGGGGGCGCTTTATGAGCAGTTCTTC
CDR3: CASSEQGALYEQFF

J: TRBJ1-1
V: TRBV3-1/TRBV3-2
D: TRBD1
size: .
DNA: TGTGCCAGCAGCCCGGGACAGGGTACTGCTGAAGCTTTCTTT
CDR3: CASSPGQGTAEAFF

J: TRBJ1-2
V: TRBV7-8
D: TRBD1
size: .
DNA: TGTGCCAGCAGCTTGGGACAGGGGGCCCTTTACTTC
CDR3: CASSLGQGALYF

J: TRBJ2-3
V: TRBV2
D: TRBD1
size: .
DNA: TGTGCCAGCAGTGAAGGGACAGGGATACATACGCAGTATTTT
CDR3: CASSEGTGIHTQYF

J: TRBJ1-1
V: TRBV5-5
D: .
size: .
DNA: TGTGCCAGCAGCTTGGTCGGAGGGGAAGCTTTCTTT
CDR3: CASSLVGGEAFF

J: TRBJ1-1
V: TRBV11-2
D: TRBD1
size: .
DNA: TGTGCCAGCAGCATGAGAAGGACAGGGACGAACACTGAAGCTTTCTTT
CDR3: CASSMRRTGTNTEAFF

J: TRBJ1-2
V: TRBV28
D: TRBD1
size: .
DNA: TGTGCCAGCATCCGACAGGGGGCAGATGGCTACACCTTC
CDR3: CASIRQGADGYTF

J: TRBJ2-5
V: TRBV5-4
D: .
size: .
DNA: TGTGCCAGCAGCACCTCAGAAGAGACCCAGTACTTC
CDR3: CASSTSEETQYF

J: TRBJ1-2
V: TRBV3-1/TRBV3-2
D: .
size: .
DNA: TGTGCCAGCAGCCAAGGTTGGGCAGGGGAAGGCTACACCTTC
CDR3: CASSQGWAGEGYTF

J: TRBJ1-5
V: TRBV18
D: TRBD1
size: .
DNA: TGTGCCAGCTCACCCCAGGGGGCTAGCAATCAGCCCCAGCATTTT
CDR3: CASSPQGASNQPQHF

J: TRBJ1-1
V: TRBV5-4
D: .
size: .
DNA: TGTGCCAGCAGCTTGGAGCCCGGCGGCACTGAAGCTTTCTTT
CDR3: CASSLEPGGTEAFF

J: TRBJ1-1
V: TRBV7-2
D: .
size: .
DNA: TGTGCCAGCAGTCCCCCAGGGAGGGGGACTGAAGCTTTCTTT
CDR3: CASSPPGRGTEAFF

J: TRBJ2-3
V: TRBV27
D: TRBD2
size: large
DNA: TGTGCCAGCAGTCCTACTAGCGAGGATACGCAGTATTTT
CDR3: CASSPTSEDTQYF

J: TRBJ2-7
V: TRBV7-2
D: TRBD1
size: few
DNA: TGTGCCAGCAGCTACCGGGACAGGTGGTCCTACGAGCAGTACTTC
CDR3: CASSYRDRWSYEQYF

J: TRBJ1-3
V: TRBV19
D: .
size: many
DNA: TGTGCCAGTAGACAGAGCTCTGGAAACACCATATATTTT
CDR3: CASRQSSGNTIYF

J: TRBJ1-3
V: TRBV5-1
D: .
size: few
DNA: TGCGCCAGCAGCCCAGGGGATATCTCTGGAAACACCATATATTTT
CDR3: CASSPGDISGNTIYF

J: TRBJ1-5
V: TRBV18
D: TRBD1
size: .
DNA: TGTGCCAGCTCAGAGACAGGGGGCCGGGTTCAGCCCCAGCATTTT
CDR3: CASSETGGRVQPQHF

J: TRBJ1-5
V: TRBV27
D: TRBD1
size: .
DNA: TGTGCCAGCAGTTCAGGGGGAGGTTGGGATAGCAATCAGCCCCAGCATTTT
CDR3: CASSSGGGWDSNQPQHF

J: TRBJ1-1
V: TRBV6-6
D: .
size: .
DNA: TGTGCCAGCAGTTACTCGGGGCAATACGGCACTGAAGCTTTCTTT
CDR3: CASSYSGQYGTEAFF

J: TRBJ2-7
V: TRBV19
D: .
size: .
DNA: TGTGCCAGTAGTATCGGGGTTTTAGGAGGCGAGCAGTACTTC
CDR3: CASSIGVLGGEQYF

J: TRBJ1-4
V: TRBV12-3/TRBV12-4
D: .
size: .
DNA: TGTGCCAGCAGGACCGGGAGCAATGAAAAACTGTTTTTT
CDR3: CASRTGSNEKLFF

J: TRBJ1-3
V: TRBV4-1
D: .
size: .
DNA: TGCGCCAGCAGCCAAGGGAGCAGGGGATCCTACTCTGGAAACACCATATATTTT
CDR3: CASSQGSRGSYSGNTIYF

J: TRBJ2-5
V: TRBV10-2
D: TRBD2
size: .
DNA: TGCGCCAGCAGTTCACTAGCGGGCACTCCCCAAGAGACCCAGTACTTC
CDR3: CASSSLAGTPQETQYF

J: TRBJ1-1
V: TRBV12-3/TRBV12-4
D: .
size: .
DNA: TGTGCCAGCAGTCCCACCCTAGTGGGTGAAGCTTTCTTT
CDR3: CASSPTLVGEAFF

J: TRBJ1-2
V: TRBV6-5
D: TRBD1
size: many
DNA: TGTGCCAGCAGTCGGGACAGCGCCTATGGCTACACCTTC
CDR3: CASSRDSAYGYTF

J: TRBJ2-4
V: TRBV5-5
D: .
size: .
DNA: TGTGCCAGCAGCCCTCGAGCGGAGTTAGCCAAAAACATTCAGTACTTC
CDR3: CASSPRAELAKNIQYF

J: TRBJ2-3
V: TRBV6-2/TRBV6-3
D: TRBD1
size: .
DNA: TGTGCCAGCAGTTACTCGAACAGGGGGGATTGGGATACGCAGTATTTT
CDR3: CASSYSNRGDWDTQYF

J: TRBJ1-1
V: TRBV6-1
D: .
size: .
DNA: TGTGCCAGCAGTGAATATTTCGACAGCACTGAAGCTTTCTTT
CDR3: CASSEYFDSTEAFF

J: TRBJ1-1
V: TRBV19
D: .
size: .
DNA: TGTGCCAGTAGTATCGGGGTGAACACTGAAGCTTTCTTT
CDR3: CASSIGVNTEAFF

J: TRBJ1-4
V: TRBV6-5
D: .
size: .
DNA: TGTGCCAGCAGTTACCTGGGGCGTGATGAAAAACTGTTTTTT
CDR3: CASSYLGRDEKLFF

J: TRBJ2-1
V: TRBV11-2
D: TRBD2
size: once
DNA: TGTGCCAGCAGCTGGGGACTAGCGGGGGGTGTTAATGAGCAGTTCTTC
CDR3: CASSWGLAGGVNEQFF

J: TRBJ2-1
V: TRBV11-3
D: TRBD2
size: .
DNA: TGTGCCAGCAGCTCCGGGACTAGGCGTAATGAGCAGTTCTTC
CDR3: CASSSGTRRNEQFF